This T cell receptor beta chain was found in a study of blood T cell repertoires in COVID-19. Study as a whole: The origin of the acute and convalescent COVID-19 samples was the United States, Italy and Spain. PBMCs, B-cell-depleted T cells, or T cells were the source of the cDNA or gDNA that made up the material.

This clone was detected a few times. In the authors' workflow: Amplification with reference gene primers provided the estimates of nucleated cell counts. Assay used: immunoSEQ multiplex PCR; TCRdb lists only in-frame clones, some missing. D and trimming come from the DNA, and the V and J calls and clone size come from that table. This table has 200,000 to 250,000 clones, 84% appearing once. CDR3 size: 13 residues. Between the trimmed V and J ends, which lost 3 bases and 6 bases, there was a span of 11 bases. Germline CDR1 MNHNS, CDR2 SASEGT. What was sequenced was peripheral blood. The TCR was taken from a woman aged 45-59 years with active or convalescent COVID-19. The chain combines TRBV6-1 with TRBJ1-2; D gene unclear. The CDR3, as DNA: TGTGCCAGCAGTGAGGTATACGGTAATGGCTACACCTTC. It specifies CASSEVYGNGYTF.